Detailed here is one TCR beta chain. Its antigen is unidentified. Sequenced by immunoSEQ multiplex PCR; TCRdb stores in-frame clones only, minus some. Here the sample spans roughly 97,000 clones, over 75% being singletons. This sample was included in a study of graft-versus-host responses after intestinal transplantation. Germline loops: CDR1 MGHDK, CDR2 SYGVNS. The CDR3 has 13 amino acids. V was clipped by 8 bases and J by 6 bases; unmatched bases: 9. This sequence joins TRBV25-1 and TRBJ1-2; 7 bases match TRBD1. This specimen was unstimulated CD4+ T cells sorted from spleen or lymph node cells, taken before intestinal transplant. This TCR derives from a human donor who received an intestinal transplant. The CDR3 here is CASSSQGRNGYTF. The CDR3 DNA reads TGTGCCAGCTCATCACAGGGGAGGAATGGCTACACCTTC.